The subject of this entry is one TCR beta chain. Its antigen is not known. These donors, healthy bone marrow donors, were studied. Germline CDR1 reads SGHRS; CDR2 reads YFSETQ. V trimming: 2 bases; J trimming: 4 bases; junction bases outside the gene matches: 3. The CDR3 loop spans 16 amino acids. PCR amplification relied on 60 Vbeta primers (plus 13 Jbeta primers). Assay used: immunoSEQ multiplex PCR; TCRdb lists only in-frame clones, some missing. The sample holds 100,000 to 150,000 clones; 80% to 90% are singletons and the top ten take under 7%. These data belong to a study of cytomegalovirus exposure and HLA in healthy donors. Study background: Early on, a data release was issued that held roughly 80 million unique TCRs from HLA-typed donors.

Whole-study findings and limits: In a later analysis, at a false discovery rate of 0.05, approximately 16,000 TCR beta sequences were associated with HLA alleles. Association of a missense DCLRE1C variant with TCR beta V- and J-gene trimming was reported in a later analysis.

The rearrangement uses TRBV5-1 and TRBJ2-2; 12 positions agree with TRBD2. The clonotype comes from a woman in her 40s in good health and CMV-seropositive. Sequencing was carried out using PBMCs. This CDR3 is CASSFGLAGTTGELFF. DNA for the CDR3: TGCGCCAGCAGCTTTGGACTAGCGGGGACCACCGGGGAGCTGTTTTTT. The full variable domain, its missing parts supplied by reference TRBV5-1 and TRBJ2-2, is KAGVTQTPRYLIKTRGQQVTLSCSPISGHRSVSWYQQTPGQGLQFLFEYFSETQRNKGNFPGRFSGRQFSNSRSEMNVSTLELGDSALYLCASSFGLAGTTGELFFGEGSRLTVL.